What follows are 25 T cell receptor beta chains derived from one specimen sequenced in a study of T cell responses to AZD1222 COVID-19 vaccine. TCRdb keeps only in-frame clones here, not all; method: immunoSEQ multiplex PCR. The data show 120,000 or so clones, roughly 88% seen once. Specimen: peripheral blood, collected 28 days after the second AZD1222 dose. These receptors all stem from an adult who received the AZD1222 COVID-19 vaccine.

V gene TRBV7-9 combines with J gene TRBJ2-2; D is undetermined. Trimming cost V 3 bases and J 5 bases, with 7 bases left between them. The CDR3 spans 13 residues. CDR1 is SEHNR, CDR2 FQNEAQ, per germline (reference sequence). The CDR3 loop reads CASSLTATGELFF. The CDR3 region has the DNA TGTGCCAGCAGCTTGACCGCGACCGGGGAGCTGTTTTTT.

The J gene is TRBJ1-5, the V gene TRBV28; perhaps TRBD1 as D (6 bases). CDR3 length equals 15 residues. Looked up from germline, CDR1 is MDHEN and CDR2 is SYDVKM. V lost 7 bases to trimming and J lost 7 bases, with 20 bases between them. CDR3 sequence (DNA): TGTGCCAGCATTCCCCTGGGGGCCCAAAGACAGCCCCAGCATTTT. The encoded protein is CASIPLGAQRQPQHF.

The chain employs TRBV2 and TRBJ2-5; the match to TRBD2 covers 10 bases. Germline V gene sequence: CDR1 SNHLY, CDR2 FYNNEI. V was clipped by 8 bases and J by 2 bases; unmatched bases: 5. This CDR3 is 14 amino acids long. The CDR3 is CASLLAGLQETQYF. CDR3 coding DNA: TGTGCCAGCCTACTAGCGGGGCTGCAAGAGACCCAGTACTTC.

DNA of the CDR3: TGTGCCACCAACCCGGGACAGGGGACCGGAGATACGCAGTATTTT. Amino acids: CATNPGQGTGDTQYF. The chain recombines TRBV24-1 with TRBJ2-3; 10 bases line up with TRBD1. Germline trimming cut 8 bases from V and 5 bases from J; bases unmatched to any gene: 9. Germline CDR1 KGHDR, CDR2 SFDVKD. CDR3 length: 15 amino acids.

This chain uses TRBV5-1 with TRBJ1-1; D gene ambiguous. The length of the CDR3 is 15 residues. The germline gives CDR1 SGHRS, CDR2 YFSETQ. V was clipped by 5 bases and J by 6 bases, with 20 bases between them. The DNA of the CDR3 is TGCGCCAGCAGAAACTTGCCGGGAGCCGTCCCTGAAGCTTTCTTT. Its protein is CASRNLPGAVPEAFF.

This clone has only one observation. This chain uses TRBV5-1 with TRBJ1-3; a weak D match, TRBD1 (5 bases). CDR3 length equals 14 residues. Trimming pared 3 bases from V and 4 bases from J, leaving 11 bases between. Germline V CDR1 and CDR2: SGHRS, YFSETQ. CDR3 nucleotide sequence: TGCGCCAGCAGCTCTGGGGGATCCGGAAACACCATATATTTT. It is translated as CASSSGGSGNTIYF.

The chain is built from TRBV5-1 and TRBJ2-1; 9 nucleotides match TRBD2. This CDR3 comprises 15 residues. Germline V gene sequence: CDR1 SGHRS, CDR2 YFSETQ. Trimming at V came to 4 bases and at J to 6 bases, leaving 8 bases not matched to a gene. The CDR3 nucleotides are TGCGCCAGCAGCCCCGTCGCGGGGGGGCTCAATGAGCAGTTCTTC. Its protein is CASSPVAGGLNEQFF.

V gene TRBV9 combines with J gene TRBJ1-5, with D uncertain. This CDR3 has 15 residues. Germline V lookup: CDR1 SGDLS, CDR2 YYNGEE. The V end was cut by 0 bases, the J end by 0 bases, with 7 bases between. CDR3 sequence: CASSVEGNSNQPQHF. DNA for the CDR3: TGTGCCAGCAGCGTAGAAGGGAATAGCAATCAGCCCCAGCATTTT.

The rearrangement uses TRBV28 and TRBJ2-7; D gene ambiguous. The CDR3 runs to 14 residues. The germline CDR1 and CDR2 sequences are MDHEN and SYDVKM. V was cut by 5 bases and J by 2 bases, with 13 bases left in between. In DNA form, the CDR3 reads TGTGCCAGCAGTCCCCTTGGAACAGCCTACGAGCAGTACTTC. This translates into CASSPLGTAYEQYF.

The V gene is TRBV4-3, the J gene TRBJ1-6, with 7 bases matching TRBD1. V was clipped by 0 bases and J by 7 bases; unmatched bases: 6. Germline-derived CDR1 and CDR2 are LGHNA and YSLEER. The CDR3 is made up of 16 amino acids. The CDR3 DNA is TGCGCCAGCAGCCAAGATCGGGGACAGCCCAATTCACCCCTCCACTTT. Its translation is CASSQDRGQPNSPLHF.

The chain recombines TRBV9 with TRBJ1-5, with 10 bases matching TRBD1. Germline CDR1 reads SGDLS; CDR2 reads YYNGEE. This CDR3 is built from 14 residues. The V segment lost 3 bases and the J segment 6 bases; nucleotides outside the gene matches: 3. As DNA, the CDR3 is TGTGCCAGCAGCGCCGGGACAGGGGTTCAGCCCCAGCATTTT. This encodes CASSAGTGVQPQHF. The full variable domain, rest sourced from reference TRBV9 and TRBJ1-5, is DSGVTQTPKHLITATGQRVTLRCSPRSGDLSVYWYQQSLDQGLQFLIQYYNGEERAKGNILERFSAQQFPDLHSELNLSSLELGDSALYFCASSAGTGVQPQHFGDGTRLSIL.

This clone showed up just once. The chain carries TRBV25-1 and TRBJ1-4, with D perhaps TRBD1 (6 bases). The germline gives CDR1 MGHDK, CDR2 SYGVNS. The CDR3 has 13 amino acids. Trimming shortened V by 6 bases and J by 8 bases, and 13 bases separated the two germline ends. CDR3 sequence reads: CASRTGWQEKLFF. As DNA, the CDR3 is TGTGCCAGCAGAACAGGGTGGCAGGAAAAACTGTTTTTT.

The chain uses TRBV5-6 and TRBJ1-2; D gene ambiguous. V lost 0 bases and J lost 4, with 7 bases in between. Germline CDR1 SGHDT, CDR2 YYEEEE. This CDR3 is 13 amino acids long. The DNA of the CDR3 is TGTGCCAGCAGCTTGGCCACAAGCTATGGCTACACCTTC. It codes for CASSLATSYGYTF. The whole variable domain, remainder taken from reference TRBV5-6 and TRBJ1-2, is DAGVTQSPTHLIKTRGQQVTLRCSPKSGHDTVSWYQQALGQGPQFIFQYYEEEERQRGNFPDRFSGHQFPNYSSELNVNALLLGDSALYLCASSLATSYGYTFGSGTRLTVV.

The chain links TRBV4-3 to TRBJ1-4; D unresolved. The CDR3 sequence is 15 residues long. V gave up 1 base and J gave up 2 bases, with 8 bases separating them. Germline V gene sequence: CDR1 LGHNA, CDR2 YSLEER. The CDR3 loop reads CASSQVWRTNEKLFF. The CDR3 nucleotides are TGCGCCAGCAGCCAAGTTTGGCGGACTAATGAAAAACTGTTTTTT.

This clone appeared a single time. This CDR3 reads CASSYRGWQPQHF. In nucleotides, the CDR3 is TGTGCCAGCAGTTACAGGGGTTGGCAGCCCCAGCATTTT. The V gene is TRBV27, the J gene TRBJ1-5; TRBD1 aligns across 7 bases. Per germline, CDR1 MNHEY and CDR2 SMNVEV (reference sequence). Trimming at V came to 4 bases and at J to 7 bases, leaving 4 bases not matched to a gene. The CDR3 extends over 13 amino acids.

CDR3 loop: CASSVGQDYGYTF. The CDR3 DNA follows: TGTGCCAGCAGCGTAGGACAAGACTATGGCTACACCTTC. The V call is TRBV11-2, the J call TRBJ1-2, with D perhaps matching TRBD1 (5 bases). The CDR3 has 13 amino acids. Germline CDR1 SGHAT, CDR2 FQNNGV. V was trimmed by 5 bases and J by 3 bases, leaving 10 bases between them.

The chain uses TRBV6-5 and TRBJ1-6, with 7 bases matching TRBD1. The CDR3 has 15 amino acids. V trimming: 7 bases; J trimming: 8 bases; junction bases outside the gene matches: 11. Germline CDR1 reads MNHEY; CDR2 reads SVGAGI. The CDR3 loop is CASMRQGGVYSPLHF. In DNA form, the CDR3 reads TGTGCCAGCATGCGACAGGGCGGAGTGTATTCACCCCTCCACTTT.

The rearrangement links TRBV3-1 (or the pseudogene TRBV3-2) to TRBJ1-3; TRBD1 matches 7 bases. The length of the CDR3 is 14 residues. Unmatched junction bases numbered 2, after V lost 2 bases and J lost 4 bases. Looked up from germline, CDR1 is LGHDT and CDR2 is YNNKEL (reference sequence). CDR3 amino acids: CASSQRQGGNTIYF. The DNA of the CDR3 is TGTGCCAGCAGCCAAAGACAGGGAGGAAACACCATATATTTT.

This sequence joins TRBV2 and TRBJ1-3; no firm D call. V was cut by 6 bases and J by 0 bases, with 6 bases left in between. The germline V gene encodes CDR1 SNHLY and CDR2 FYNNEI. The CDR3 sequence is 13 residues long. The chain's CDR3 is CASRRDSGNTIYF. The CDR3 DNA reads TGTGCCAGCAGGAGAGACTCTGGAAACACCATATATTTT.

This chain uses TRBV12-5 with TRBJ1-2; 12 bases are a match to TRBD1. CDR3 size: 16 residues. J lost 8 bases, V lost 4 bases, and 11 bases had no gene match. The germline gives CDR1 LGHNT, CDR2 FRNRAP. The chain's CDR3 is CASGSVSGTGGRGYTF. The CDR3 coding sequence is TGTGCTAGTGGTTCGGTCTCCGGGACAGGGGGCAGGGGCTACACCTTC.

This clone has only a few counts. This chain joins TRBV12-3 or TRBV12-4 and TRBJ1-2; 7 bases align to TRBD1. J was trimmed by 5 bases and V by 8 bases; bases with no gene match: 2. This CDR3 has 11 residues. CDR3 coding DNA: TGTGCCAGCGGGACAGCGTATGGCTACACCTTC. Translating it yields CASGTAYGYTF.

J is TRBJ1-6 and V is TRBV15; D not resolved. The CDR3 has 13 residues. Germline CDR1 LNHNV, CDR2 YYDKDF (reference sequence). Trimming stripped 5 bases from V and 3 bases from J, with 5 bases between. The CDR3: CATSGVYNSPLHF. The DNA for the CDR3 is TGTGCCACCAGCGGCGTCTATAATTCACCCCTCCACTTT.

The chain employs TRBV10-2 and TRBJ2-3; 7 bases line up with TRBD2. Germline assignment: CDR1 WSHSY and CDR2 SAAADI. Losses at the gene ends were 6 bases for V and 6 bases for J; bases not matched to a gene: 3. This CDR3 has 12 amino acids. This CDR3 reads CASSLGGDTQYF. Here the CDR3 DNA reads TGCGCCAGCAGCCTCGGGGGGGATACGCAGTATTTT.

This chain connects TRBV6-5 to TRBJ1-1; D call uncertain. This CDR3 is built from 13 residues. Germline assignment: CDR1 MNHEY and CDR2 SVGAGI. V dropped 5 bases and J dropped 1 base, with 8 bases sitting between them. The CDR3 DNA is TGTGCCAGCAGTAAGGATGGGAACACTGAAGCTTTCTTT. Translated, it gives CASSKDGNTEAFF.

This rearrangement joins TRBV9 to TRBJ2-5; 7 bases agree with TRBD1. CDR3 length: 15 residues. The V segment lost 3 bases and the J segment 2 bases; nucleotides outside the gene matches: 7. CDR1 is SGDLS and CDR2 is YYNGEE in the germline V gene. Here the CDR3 reads CASSERGGPQETQYF. DNA of the CDR3: TGTGCCAGCAGCGAACGAGGGGGCCCTCAAGAGACCCAGTACTTC.